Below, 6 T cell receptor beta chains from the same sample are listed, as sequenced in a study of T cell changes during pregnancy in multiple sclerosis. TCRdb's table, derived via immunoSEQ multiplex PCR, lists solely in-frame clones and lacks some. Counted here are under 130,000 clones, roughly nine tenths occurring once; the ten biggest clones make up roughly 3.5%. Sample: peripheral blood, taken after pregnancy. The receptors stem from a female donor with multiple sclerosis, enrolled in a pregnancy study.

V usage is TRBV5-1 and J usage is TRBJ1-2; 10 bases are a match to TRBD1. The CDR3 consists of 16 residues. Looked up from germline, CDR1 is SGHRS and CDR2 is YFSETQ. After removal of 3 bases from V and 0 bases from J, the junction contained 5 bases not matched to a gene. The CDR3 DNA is TGCGCCAGCAGCTCACGGACAGGGGGGTCTAACTATGGCTACACCTTC. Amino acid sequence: CASSSRTGGSNYGYTF.

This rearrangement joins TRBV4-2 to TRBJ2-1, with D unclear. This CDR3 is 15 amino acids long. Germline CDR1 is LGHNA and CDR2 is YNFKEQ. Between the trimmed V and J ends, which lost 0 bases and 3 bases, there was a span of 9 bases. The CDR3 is CASSQDFSSYNEQFF. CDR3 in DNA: TGTGCCAGCAGCCAAGATTTTTCCAGCTACAATGAGCAGTTCTTC.

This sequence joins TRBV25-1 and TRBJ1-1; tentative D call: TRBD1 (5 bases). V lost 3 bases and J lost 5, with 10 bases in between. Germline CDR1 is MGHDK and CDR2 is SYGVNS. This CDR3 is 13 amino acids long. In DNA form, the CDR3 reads TGTGCCAGCAGTGAGCGGGGGGGTACTGAAGCTTTCTTT. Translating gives CASSERGGTEAFF.

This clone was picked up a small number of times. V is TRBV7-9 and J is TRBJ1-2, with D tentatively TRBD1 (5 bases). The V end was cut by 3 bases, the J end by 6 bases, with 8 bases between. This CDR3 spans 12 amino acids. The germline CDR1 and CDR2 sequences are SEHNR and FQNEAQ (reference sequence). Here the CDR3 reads CASSLGLNGYTF. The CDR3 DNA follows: TGTGCCAGCAGCTTGGGGCTTAATGGCTACACCTTC.

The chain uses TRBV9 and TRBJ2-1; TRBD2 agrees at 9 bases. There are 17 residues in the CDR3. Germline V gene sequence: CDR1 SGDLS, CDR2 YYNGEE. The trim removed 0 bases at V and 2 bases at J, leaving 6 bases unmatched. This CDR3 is CASSVEGLAITYNEQFF. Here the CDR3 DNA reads TGTGCCAGCAGCGTAGAGGGACTAGCTATTACCTACAATGAGCAGTTCTTC.

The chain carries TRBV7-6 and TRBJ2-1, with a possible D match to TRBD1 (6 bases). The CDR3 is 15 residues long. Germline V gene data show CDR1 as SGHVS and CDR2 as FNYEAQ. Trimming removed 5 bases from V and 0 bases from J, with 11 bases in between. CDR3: CASSRQGSSYNEQFF. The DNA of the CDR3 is TGTGCCAGCAGCCGGCAGGGGAGCTCCTACAATGAGCAGTTCTTC.